The source of this T cell receptor beta chain is a study of post-analysis software for immune sequencing data. Study conclusions and caveats: Significantly lower normalized Chao1 diversity was found in patients with multiple sclerosis relative to controls. The F measure placed samples prepared in the same batch into strongly shared clusters.

About this clonotype: The antigen is not known.

Unique molecular identifiers were built into the TCR beta cDNA libraries. When roughly 0.9 to 10 million T cells were used, they gave a few hundred thousand cDNA molecules. TCRdb itself ran the PCR reads through MiXCR, one entry per CDR3 protein. The sample holds about 820,000 distinct CDR3 sequences, approximately 50% seen once. The sample comprised blood. This clonotype originated in a girl aged 5 to 17 with multiple sclerosis.

For the CDR3, the DNA is TGCAGCGTTGAAGATCGGTGGGGACTCGGCTACACCTTC. It is translated as CSVEDRWGLGYTF. This chain uses TRBV29-1 with TRBJ1-2; D is perhaps TRBD1 (5 bases). CDR3 length: 13 amino acids. The germline V and J ends were trimmed by 0 bases and 8 bases, with 13 bases remaining between them. Germline loops: CDR1 SQVTM, CDR2 ANQGSEA. The variable domain in full, with the rest retrieved from reference TRBV29-1 and TRBJ1-2, is SAVISQKPSRDICQRGTSLTIQCQVDSQVTMMFWYRQQPGQSLTLIATANQGSEATYESGFVIDKFPISRPNLTFSTLTVSNMSPEDSSIYLCSVEDRWGLGYTFGSGTRLTVV.